This T cell receptor (beta chain) was recorded in a study of blood T cell repertoires in COVID-19. Study overall: The origin of the acute and convalescent COVID-19 samples was the United States, Italy and Spain. The analysed material was cDNA or gDNA that came from T cells, B-cell-depleted T cells, or PBMCs.

The CDR3 is made up of 16 amino acids. The germline V gene has CDR1 LNHDA and CDR2 SQIVND (reference sequence). V shed 7 bases and J 10 bases; nucleotides not matched to a gene: 13. Original processing methods: For nucleated cells, counts were estimated from reference gene primer amplification. Here immunoSEQ multiplex PCR was the method, and the copy in TCRdb shows in-frame clones only, minus some. The V and J calls and clone size were taken over from that table, and D and trimming were inferred from the DNA. In the table there are around 70,000 clones, approximately 80% of which are singletons. Sequences were obtained from peripheral blood. The origin of this receptor is a human donor in a cohort sampled during active COVID-19. This chain links TRBV19 with TRBJ2-2; 12 nucleotides line up with TRBD1. The CDR3 region has the DNA TGTGCCAGTACCCCTGCGGGACAGGGGGCCAAGGAGGAGCTGTTTTTT. Amino acids: CASTPAGQGAKEELFF. The full variable domain, with the rest looked up from reference TRBV19 and TRBJ2-2, is DGGITQSPKYLFRKEGQNVTLSCEQNLNHDAMYWYRQDPGQGLRLIYYSQIVNDFQKGDIAEGYSVSREKKESFPLTVTSAQKNPTAFYLCASTPAGQGAKEELFFGEGSRLTVL.